Below are 21 T cell receptor beta chains sequenced from a single sample in a study of shared T cell receptors in the human thymus. Libraries were prepared by immunoSEQ multiplex PCR; TCRdb keeps only in-frame clonotypes and omits some of them. The sample gives hundreds of thousands of clones, more than 70% of which show up once; 0.0094% is in the top ten. These data were also reused for a study on human thymus T cells.

Material: thymocytes. Every receptor here comes from a boy less than two years old with a congenital heart defect.

The chain combines TRBV4-1 with TRBJ1-1; 9 nucleotides match TRBD1. V lost 2 bases and J lost 4; bases outside the gene matches: 5. Germline V gene data show CDR1 as MGHRA and CDR2 as YSYEKL. There are 15 residues in the CDR3. CDR3 DNA sequence: TGCGCCAGCAGCCAACCACAGGGGGCGGTCACTGAAGCTTTCTTT. This gives the protein CASSQPQGAVTEAFF.

V usage is TRBV9 and J usage is TRBJ2-2; D may be TRBD1 (5 bases). Germline lookup yields CDR1 SGDLS and CDR2 YYNGEE. This CDR3 is built from 14 residues. Trimming stripped 2 bases from V and 2 bases from J, with 7 bases between. The CDR3 loop is CASSVGHNTGELFF. The CDR3 nucleotides are TGTGCCAGCAGCGTCGGACACAACACCGGGGAGCTGTTTTTT.

CDR3 coding DNA: TGTGCCAGTAGTACAGAGGGAGACAGGGAGGAAAATCAGCCCCAGCATTTT. This translates into CASSTEGDREENQPQHF. This chain joins TRBV19 and TRBJ1-5; 7 bases line up with TRBD1. This CDR3 contains 17 residues. The V and J ends lost 4 bases and 4 bases, in that order; junction bases with no gene match: 13. Germline V lookup: CDR1 LNHDA, CDR2 SQIVND (reference sequence).

This chain links TRBV19 with TRBJ1-5, with a weak D call TRBD1 (6 bases). Germline lookup yields CDR1 LNHDA and CDR2 SQIVND (reference sequence). The V end lost 7 bases, the J end lost 7 bases, and 17 bases lay between the germline ends. The CDR3 has 14 amino acids. DNA for the CDR3: TGTGCCAGTACCAAAGGACAGAGCAGGCAGCCCCAGCATTTT. This gives the protein CASTKGQSRQPQHF.

This chain links TRBV7-9 with TRBJ1-6; 9 bases are shared with TRBD1. CDR1 is SEHNR, CDR2 FQNEAQ, per germline (reference sequence). CDR3 length: 18 residues. V shed 2 bases and J 8 bases; nucleotides not matched to a gene: 13. The CDR3 DNA is TGTGCCAGCAGCTTAAGACCGCCGGGACAGGGTTTTGATTCACCCCTCCACTTT. This gives the protein CASSLRPPGQGFDSPLHF.

This chain uses TRBV4-2 with TRBJ1-5, with 9 bases matching TRBD1. The CDR3 is made up of 16 amino acids. The germline V gene has CDR1 LGHNA and CDR2 YNFKEQ. V shed 3 bases and J 0 bases; nucleotides not matched to a gene: 3. CDR3: CASSQGTGSSNQPQHF. In DNA form, the CDR3 reads TGTGCCAGCAGCCAGGGGACAGGGAGTAGCAATCAGCCCCAGCATTTT.

This chain uses TRBV28 with TRBJ2-7, with TRBD1 matching 9 bases. The J segment lost 2 bases and the V segment lost 8 bases, leaving 7 bases of the junction unmatched. The CDR3 length is 14 residues. Germline lookup yields CDR1 MDHEN and CDR2 SYDVKM. DNA for the CDR3: TGTGCCAGCCTCGGGGACAGGGAACCCTACGAGCAGTACTTC. Translated: CASLGDREPYEQYF.

The CDR3 region has the DNA TGCAGTGCTAGAGGGCCAGGCGAGCAGTTCTTC. Translation gives CSARGPGEQFF. This chain connects TRBV20-1 to TRBJ2-1; D gene unclear. The length of the CDR3 is 11 residues. CDR1 DFQATT and CDR2 SNEGSKA come from the germline V gene (reference sequence). V was pared by 1 base and J by 10 bases, with 8 bases between.

CDR3 protein: CASSFHRDRGYEQYF. DNA for the CDR3: TGTGCCAGCAGTTTCCATCGGGACAGGGGCTACGAGCAGTACTTC. The chain carries TRBV28 and TRBJ2-7; 10 nucleotides line up with TRBD1. The V gene's germline CDR1 is MDHEN and CDR2 SYDVKM. With 3 bases clipped from V and 3 bases from J, the junction kept 5 bases outside the gene matches. This CDR3 region has 15 residues.

The chain recombines TRBV27 with TRBJ2-7; perhaps TRBD1 as D (6 bases). The germline V and J ends were trimmed by 6 bases and 3 bases, with 15 bases remaining between them. Germline V gene data show CDR1 as MNHEY and CDR2 as SMNVEV (reference sequence). CDR3 length: 14 residues. CDR3 DNA sequence: TGTGCCAGCAGCCCGGGACACCCAGACTACGAGCAGTACTTC. As protein: CASSPGHPDYEQYF.

V and J are TRBV5-1 and TRBJ2-7, with 12 bases aligning to TRBD2. Germline V gene data show CDR1 as SGHRS and CDR2 as YFSETQ. J gave up 5 bases and V 0 bases, and 6 bases lay outside the gene matches. The CDR3 extends over 16 amino acids. The CDR3 protein is CASSLAGTSGFHEQYF. The CDR3 DNA reads as TGCGCCAGCAGCTTGGCGGGGACTAGCGGGTTCCACGAGCAGTACTTC.

V and J are TRBV19 and TRBJ2-7; D is undetermined. V lost 4 bases and J 2 bases, leaving 9 bases between the germline ends. The germline V gene encodes CDR1 LNHDA and CDR2 SQIVND (reference sequence). The CDR3 has 13 amino acids. The CDR3 protein is CASSNGAAYEQYF. The DNA of the CDR3 is TGTGCCAGTAGTAACGGTGCGGCCTACGAGCAGTACTTC. The full variable domain, completed using reference TRBV19 and TRBJ2-7, is DGGITQSPKYLFRKEGQNVTLSCEQNLNHDAMYWYRQDPGQGLRLIYYSQIVNDFQKGDIAEGYSVSREKKESFPLTVTSAQKNPTAFYLCASSNGAAYEQYFGPGTRLTVT.

The chain combines TRBV30 with TRBJ1-4; D uncertain. Germline CDR1 GTSNPN, CDR2 SVGIG (reference sequence). The CDR3 has 15 amino acids. The V end lost 4 bases, the J end lost 6 bases, and 18 bases lay between the germline ends. Here the CDR3 DNA reads TGTGCCTGGAACGCCCTAAGACGGAGGGATGAAAAACTGTTTTTT. Translating gives CAWNALRRRDEKLFF.

This clone was detected only a few times. V is TRBV25-1 and J is TRBJ1-1; possible D gene TRBD1, 5 bases. V dropped 2 bases and J dropped 9 bases, with 10 bases sitting between them. CDR1 is MGHDK and CDR2 is SYGVNS in the germline V gene. The CDR3 loop spans 12 amino acids. The CDR3 DNA is TGTGCCAGCAGTGAAAAGGAGGGGAAAGCTTTCTTT. It codes for CASSEKEGKAFF.

This clone was seen just once. The CDR3 protein is CASSRGVINEKLFF. CDR3 DNA sequence: TGTGCCAGCAGCCGGGGAGTAATTAATGAAAAACTGTTTTTT. The chain carries TRBV5-6 and TRBJ1-4; D call uncertain. Trimming stripped 4 bases from V and 4 bases from J, with 11 bases between. The CDR3 runs to 14 residues. Germline assignment: CDR1 SGHDT and CDR2 YYEEEE.

The rearrangement joins TRBV28 to TRBJ2-1; 11 positions match TRBD2. The CDR3 extends over 17 amino acids. The junction had 12 bases not matched to a gene; V was cut back by 5 bases and J by 6 bases. Germline lookup yields CDR1 MDHEN and CDR2 SYDVKM. The CDR3 protein is CASSPLRTSGPFNEQFF. In DNA form, the CDR3 reads TGTGCCAGCAGTCCTCTCCGGACTAGCGGGCCCTTCAATGAGCAGTTCTTC.

The chain links TRBV25-1 to TRBJ2-7, with 11 bases fitting TRBD1. Germline lookup yields CDR1 MGHDK and CDR2 SYGVNS. The CDR3 is made up of 17 amino acids. Trimming removed 4 bases from V and 6 bases from J; junction bases left unmatched: 14. As DNA, the CDR3 is TGTGCCAGCAGTGCGAGGGTGCGGACAGGGGGCGTCGCCGAGCAGTACTTC. Amino acid sequence: CASSARVRTGGVAEQYF.

In its sample, this clone was seen a few times. The rearrangement links TRBV18 to TRBJ2-1; D unresolved. The germline V gene encodes CDR1 KGHSH and CDR2 LQKENI. The CDR3 is 13 residues long. V was trimmed by 1 base and J by 3 bases, leaving 4 bases between them. This CDR3 reads CASSPRLYNEQFF. The CDR3 region has the DNA TGTGCCAGCTCACCACGACTCTACAATGAGCAGTTCTTC.

The V gene is TRBV7-2, the J gene TRBJ2-7; 8 nucleotides agree with TRBD1. Unmatched junction bases numbered 3, after V lost 2 bases and J lost 6 bases. The CDR3 runs 13 residues. Germline values: CDR1 SGHTA, CDR2 FQGNSA. Written as DNA, the CDR3 is TGTGCCAGCAGCTTACAGGGGACAGGCGAGCAGTACTTC. It encodes CASSLQGTGEQYF. Supplemented by reference TRBV7-2 and TRBJ2-7, the full variable domain reads GAGVSQSPSNKVTEKGKDVELRCDPISGHTALYWYRQSLGQGLEFLIYFQGNSAPDKSGLPSDRFSAERTGGSVSTLTIQRTQQEDSAVYLCASSLQGTGEQYFGPGTRLTVT.

The chain combines TRBV28 with TRBJ2-7; perhaps TRBD1 as D (5 bases). The CDR3 runs 13 residues. Trimming took off 7 bases at V and 3 bases at J, with 13 bases between the two ends. Germline CDR1 and CDR2: MDHEN and SYDVKM. The CDR3 DNA follows: TGTGCCAGCAATTCAGGGTACAGCTACGAGCAGTACTTC. The encoded protein is CASNSGYSYEQYF. The variable domain in full, with the rest retrieved from reference TRBV28 and TRBJ2-7, is DVKVTQSSRYLVKRTGEKVFLECVQDMDHENMFWYRQDPGLGLRLIYFSYDVKMKEKGDIPEGYSVSREKKERFSLILESASTNQTSMYLCASNSGYSYEQYFGPGTRLTVT.

The V gene is TRBV14, the J gene TRBJ1-2; 8 bases agree with TRBD1. V lost 3 bases and J lost 5; bases outside the gene matches: 14. The CDR3 length is 17 residues. Germline CDR1 SGHDN, CDR2 FVKESK. The CDR3 spells CASSHQTIGQGRYGYTF. CDR3 DNA sequence: TGTGCCAGCAGCCACCAAACAATCGGACAGGGACGTTATGGCTACACCTTC.